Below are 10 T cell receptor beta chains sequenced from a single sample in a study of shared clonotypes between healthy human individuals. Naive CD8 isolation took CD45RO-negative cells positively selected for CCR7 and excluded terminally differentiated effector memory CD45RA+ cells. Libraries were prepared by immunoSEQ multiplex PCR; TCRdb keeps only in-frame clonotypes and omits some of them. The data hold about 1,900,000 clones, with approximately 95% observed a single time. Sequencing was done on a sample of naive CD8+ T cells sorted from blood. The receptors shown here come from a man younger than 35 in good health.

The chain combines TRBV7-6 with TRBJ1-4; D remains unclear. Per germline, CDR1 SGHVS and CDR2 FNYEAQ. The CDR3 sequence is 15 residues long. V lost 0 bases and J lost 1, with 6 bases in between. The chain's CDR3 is CASSLAAGTNEKLFF. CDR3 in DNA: TGTGCCAGCAGCTTAGCAGCGGGAACTAATGAAAAACTGTTTTTT.

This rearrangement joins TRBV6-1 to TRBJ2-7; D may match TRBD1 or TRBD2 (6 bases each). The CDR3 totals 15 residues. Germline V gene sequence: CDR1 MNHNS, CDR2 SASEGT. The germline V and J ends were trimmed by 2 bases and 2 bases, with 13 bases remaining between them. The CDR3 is CASSETIGGTYEQYF. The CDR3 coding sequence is TGTGCCAGCAGTGAAACCATAGGGGGGACCTACGAGCAGTACTTC.

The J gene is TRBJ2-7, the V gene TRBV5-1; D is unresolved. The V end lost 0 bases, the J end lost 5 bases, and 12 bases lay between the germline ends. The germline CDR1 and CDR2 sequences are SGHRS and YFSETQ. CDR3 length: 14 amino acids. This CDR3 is CASSLDSVGDEQYF. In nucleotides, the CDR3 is TGCGCCAGCAGCTTGGATTCCGTTGGGGACGAGCAGTACTTC.

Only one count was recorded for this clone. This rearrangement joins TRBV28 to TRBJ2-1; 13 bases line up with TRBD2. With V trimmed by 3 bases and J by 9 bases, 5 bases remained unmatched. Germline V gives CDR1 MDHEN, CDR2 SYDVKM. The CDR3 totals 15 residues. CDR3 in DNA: TGTGCCAGCAGTTTCGGGACTAGCGGGGACTTTGAGCAGTTCTTC. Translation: CASSFGTSGDFEQFF.

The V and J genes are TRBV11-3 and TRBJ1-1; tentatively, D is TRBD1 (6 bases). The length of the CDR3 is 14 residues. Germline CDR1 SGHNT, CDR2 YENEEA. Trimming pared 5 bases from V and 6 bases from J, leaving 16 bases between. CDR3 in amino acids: CASSPGAGVPEAFF. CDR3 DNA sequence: TGTGCCAGCAGCCCAGGGGCAGGGGTGCCTGAAGCTTTCTTT.

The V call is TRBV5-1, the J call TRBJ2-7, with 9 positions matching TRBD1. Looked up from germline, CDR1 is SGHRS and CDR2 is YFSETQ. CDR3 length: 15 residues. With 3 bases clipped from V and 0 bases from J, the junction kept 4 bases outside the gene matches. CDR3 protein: CASSSSGQGSYEQYF. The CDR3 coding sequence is TGCGCCAGCAGCTCCTCGGGACAGGGCTCCTACGAGCAGTACTTC. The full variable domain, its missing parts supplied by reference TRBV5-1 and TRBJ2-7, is KAGVTQTPRYLIKTRGQQVTLSCSPISGHRSVSWYQQTPGQGLQFLFEYFSETQRNKGNFPGRFSGRQFSNSRSEMNVSTLELGDSALYLCASSSSGQGSYEQYFGPGTRLTVT.

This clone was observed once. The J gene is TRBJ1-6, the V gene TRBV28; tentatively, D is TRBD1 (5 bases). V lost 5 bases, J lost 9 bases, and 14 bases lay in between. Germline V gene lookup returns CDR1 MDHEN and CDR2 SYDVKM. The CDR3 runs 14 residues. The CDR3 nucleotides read TGTGCCAGCAGTCCGGTTAGGGGCGGTTCACCCCTCCACTTT. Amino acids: CASSPVRGGSPLHF.

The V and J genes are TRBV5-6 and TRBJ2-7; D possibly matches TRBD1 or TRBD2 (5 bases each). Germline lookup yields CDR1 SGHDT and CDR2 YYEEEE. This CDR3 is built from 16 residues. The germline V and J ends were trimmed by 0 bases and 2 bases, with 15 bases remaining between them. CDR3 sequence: CASSLGGPSATYEQYF. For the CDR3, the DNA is TGTGCCAGCAGCTTGGGGGGACCCAGCGCAACCTACGAGCAGTACTTC.

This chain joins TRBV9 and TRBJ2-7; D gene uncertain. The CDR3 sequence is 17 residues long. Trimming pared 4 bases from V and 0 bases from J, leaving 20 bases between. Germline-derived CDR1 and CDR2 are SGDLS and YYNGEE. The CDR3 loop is CASSPRPSDVYSYEQYF. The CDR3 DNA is TGTGCCAGCAGCCCTAGACCCTCTGACGTTTACTCCTACGAGCAGTACTTC. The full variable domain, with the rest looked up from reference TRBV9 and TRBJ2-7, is DSGVTQTPKHLITATGQRVTLRCSPRSGDLSVYWYQQSLDQGLQFLIQYYNGEERAKGNILERFSAQQFPDLHSELNLSSLELGDSALYFCASSPRPSDVYSYEQYFGPGTRLTVT.

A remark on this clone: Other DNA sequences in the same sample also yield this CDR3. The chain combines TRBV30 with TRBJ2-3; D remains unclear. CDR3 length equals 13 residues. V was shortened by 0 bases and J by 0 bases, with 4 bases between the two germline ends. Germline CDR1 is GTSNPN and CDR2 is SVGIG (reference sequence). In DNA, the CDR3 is TGTGCCTGGAGTGTAGTAAGCACAGATACGCAGTATTTT. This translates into CAWSVVSTDTQYF. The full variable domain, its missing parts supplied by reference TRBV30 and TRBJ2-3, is SQTIHQWPATLVQPVGSPLSLECTVEGTSNPNLYWYRQAAGRGLQLLFYSVGIGQISSEVPQNLSASRPQDRQFILSSKKLLLSDSGFYLCAWSVVSTDTQYFGPGTRLTVL.